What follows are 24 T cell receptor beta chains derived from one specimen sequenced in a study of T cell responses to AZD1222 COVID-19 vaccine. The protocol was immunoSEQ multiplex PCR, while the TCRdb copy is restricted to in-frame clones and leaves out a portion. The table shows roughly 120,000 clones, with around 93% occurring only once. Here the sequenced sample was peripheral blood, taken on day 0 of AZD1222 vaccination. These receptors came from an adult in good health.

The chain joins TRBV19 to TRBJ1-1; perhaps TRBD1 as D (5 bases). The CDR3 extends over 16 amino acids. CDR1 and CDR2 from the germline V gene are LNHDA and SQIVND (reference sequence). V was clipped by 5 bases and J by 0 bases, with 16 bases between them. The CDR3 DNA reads TGTGCCAGTAGTCCCCCTGGCCGGGGCCTGAACACTGAAGCTTTCTTT. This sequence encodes CASSPPGRGLNTEAFF. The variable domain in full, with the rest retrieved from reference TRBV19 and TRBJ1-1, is DGGITQSPKYLFRKEGQNVTLSCEQNLNHDAMYWYRQDPGQGLRLIYYSQIVNDFQKGDIAEGYSVSREKKESFPLTVTSAQKNPTAFYLCASSPPGRGLNTEAFFGQGTRLTVV.

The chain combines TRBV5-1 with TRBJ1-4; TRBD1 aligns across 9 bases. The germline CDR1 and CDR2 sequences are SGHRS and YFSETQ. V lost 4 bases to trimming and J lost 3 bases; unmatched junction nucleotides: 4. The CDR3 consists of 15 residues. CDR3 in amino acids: CASSLGTGSNEKLFF. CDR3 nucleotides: TGCGCCAGCAGCCTCGGGACAGGGTCTAATGAAAAACTGTTTTTT.

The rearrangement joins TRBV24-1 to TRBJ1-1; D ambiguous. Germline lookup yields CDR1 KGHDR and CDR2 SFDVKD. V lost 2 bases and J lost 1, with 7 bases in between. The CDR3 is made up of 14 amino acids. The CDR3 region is CATSDSGPNTEAFF. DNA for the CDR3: TGTGCCACCAGTGATTCGGGCCCGAACACTGAAGCTTTCTTT.

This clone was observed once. The CDR3 loop is CASSPQGNEQFF. CDR3 sequence (DNA): TGCGCCAGCAGCCCGCAGGGGAATGAGCAGTTCTTC. V usage is TRBV4-1 and J usage is TRBJ2-1; TRBD1 might be the D (6 bases). The CDR3 is 12 residues long. Trimming took 4 bases from V and 7 from J, leaving 8 bases between them. The V gene's germline CDR1 is MGHRA and CDR2 YSYEKL.

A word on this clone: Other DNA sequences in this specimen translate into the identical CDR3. CDR3 sequence reads: CASSLAGYSGNTIYF. The CDR3 DNA is TGTGCCAGCAGCTTAGCGGGCTACTCTGGAAACACCATATATTTT. J is TRBJ1-3 and V is TRBV11-2; D remains ambiguous. Trimming removed 1 base from V and 0 bases from J, with 7 bases in between. The CDR3 covers 15 residues. Germline V gene sequence: CDR1 SGHAT, CDR2 FQNNGV. The full variable domain, with the rest looked up from reference TRBV11-2 and TRBJ1-3, is EAGVAQSPRYKIIEKRQSVAFWCNPISGHATLYWYQQILGQGPKLLIQFQNNGVVDDSQLPKDRFSAERLKGVDSTLKIQPAKLEDSAVYLCASSLAGYSGNTIYFGEGSWLTVV.

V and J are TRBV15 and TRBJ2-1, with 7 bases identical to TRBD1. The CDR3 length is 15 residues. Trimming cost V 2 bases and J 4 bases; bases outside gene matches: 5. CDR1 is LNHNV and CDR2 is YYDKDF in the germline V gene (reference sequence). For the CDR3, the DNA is TGTGCCACCAGCAGACGGGACAGCCAATACAATGAGCAGTTCTTC. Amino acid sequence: CATSRRDSQYNEQFF.

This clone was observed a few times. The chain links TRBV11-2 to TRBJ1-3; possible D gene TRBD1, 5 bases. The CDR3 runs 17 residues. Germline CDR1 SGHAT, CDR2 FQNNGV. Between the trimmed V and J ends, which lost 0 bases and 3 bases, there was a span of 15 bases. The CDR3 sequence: CASSLEYNLGLGNTIYF. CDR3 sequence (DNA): TGTGCCAGCAGCTTAGAGTATAATTTGGGACTTGGAAACACCATATATTTT.

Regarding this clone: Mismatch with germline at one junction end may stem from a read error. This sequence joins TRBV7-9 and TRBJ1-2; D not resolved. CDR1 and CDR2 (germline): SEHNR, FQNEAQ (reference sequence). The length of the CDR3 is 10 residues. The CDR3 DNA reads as TGTGCCAGCAGCCAGAGCCGGCCGGTATTC. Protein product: CASSQSRPVF.

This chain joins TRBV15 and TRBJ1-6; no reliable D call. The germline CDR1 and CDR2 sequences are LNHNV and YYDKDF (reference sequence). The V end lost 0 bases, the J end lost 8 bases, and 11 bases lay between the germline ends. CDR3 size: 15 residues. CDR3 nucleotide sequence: TGTGCCACCAGCAGAGATTCCGCAGCCTATTCACCCCTCCACTTT. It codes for CATSRDSAAYSPLHF.

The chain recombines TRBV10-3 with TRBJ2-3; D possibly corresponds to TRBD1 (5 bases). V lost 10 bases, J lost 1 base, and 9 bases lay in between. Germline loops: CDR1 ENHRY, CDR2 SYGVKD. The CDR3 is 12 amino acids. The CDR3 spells CATEGGTDTQYF. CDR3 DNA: TGTGCCACTGAAGGGGGCACAGATACGCAGTATTTT.

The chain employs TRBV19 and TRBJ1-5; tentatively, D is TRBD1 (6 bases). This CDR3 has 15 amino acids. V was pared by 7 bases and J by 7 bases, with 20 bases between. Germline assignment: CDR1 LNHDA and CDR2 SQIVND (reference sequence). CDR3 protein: CASTMGQTGGQPQHF. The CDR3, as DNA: TGTGCCAGTACTATGGGACAAACCGGCGGACAGCCCCAGCATTTT.

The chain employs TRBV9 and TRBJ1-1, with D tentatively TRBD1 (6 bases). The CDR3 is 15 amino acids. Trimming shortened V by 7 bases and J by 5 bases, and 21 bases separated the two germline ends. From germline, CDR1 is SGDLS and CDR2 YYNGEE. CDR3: CASSTRDKLGTEAFF. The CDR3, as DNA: TGTGCCAGCTCGACTCGGGACAAATTAGGGACTGAAGCTTTCTTT.

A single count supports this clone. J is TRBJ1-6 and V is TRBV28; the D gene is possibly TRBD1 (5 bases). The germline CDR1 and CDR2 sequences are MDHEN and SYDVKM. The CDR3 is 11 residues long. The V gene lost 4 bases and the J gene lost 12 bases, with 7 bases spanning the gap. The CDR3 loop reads CASSSGGPLHF. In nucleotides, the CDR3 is TGTGCCAGCAGTTCGGGGGGACCCCTCCACTTT.

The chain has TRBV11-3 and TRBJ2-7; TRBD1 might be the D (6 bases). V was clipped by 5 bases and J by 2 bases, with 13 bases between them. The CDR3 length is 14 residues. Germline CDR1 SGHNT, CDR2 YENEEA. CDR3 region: CASSRMTGTYEQYF. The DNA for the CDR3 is TGTGCCAGCAGCCGTATGACAGGAACCTACGAGCAGTACTTC.

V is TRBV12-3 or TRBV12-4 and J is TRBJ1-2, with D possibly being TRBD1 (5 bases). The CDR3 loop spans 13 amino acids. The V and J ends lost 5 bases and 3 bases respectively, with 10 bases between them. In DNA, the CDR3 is TGTGCCAGCAGTCCCGACAGCTACTATGGCTACACCTTC. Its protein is CASSPDSYYGYTF.

In nucleotides, the CDR3 is TGTGCCACCAGCAGCATACTTCCTCGGACAGGGGGCGGCTACACCTTC. Encoded protein: CATSSILPRTGGGYTF. The rearrangement uses TRBV15 and TRBJ1-2, with TRBD1 identical over 11 bases. The CDR3 runs to 16 residues. The trim removed 3 bases at V and 8 bases at J, leaving 11 bases unmatched. Germline CDR1 LNHNV, CDR2 YYDKDF (reference sequence).

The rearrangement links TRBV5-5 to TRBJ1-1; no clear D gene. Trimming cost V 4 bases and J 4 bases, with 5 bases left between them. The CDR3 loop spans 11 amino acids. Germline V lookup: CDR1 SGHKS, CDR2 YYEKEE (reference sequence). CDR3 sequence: CASSRITEAFF. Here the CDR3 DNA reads TGTGCCAGCAGCCGAATCACTGAAGCTTTCTTT.

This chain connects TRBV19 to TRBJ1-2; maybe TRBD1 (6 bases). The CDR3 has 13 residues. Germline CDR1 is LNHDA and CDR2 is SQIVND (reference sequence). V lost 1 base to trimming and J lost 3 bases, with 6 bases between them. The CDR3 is CASSIAGDYGYTF. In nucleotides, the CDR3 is TGTGCCAGTAGTATAGCAGGGGACTATGGCTACACCTTC.

The chain's CDR3 is CARGSPGPNTDTQYF. In nucleotides, the CDR3 is TGTGCCAGGGGTTCACCGGGACCCAACACGGATACGCAGTATTTT. This rearrangement joins TRBV2 to TRBJ2-3, with D possibly called TRBD1 or TRBD2 (5 bases each). V gave up 9 bases and J gave up 6 bases, with 22 bases separating them. Germline V CDR1 and CDR2: SNHLY, FYNNEI. The CDR3 extends over 15 amino acids.

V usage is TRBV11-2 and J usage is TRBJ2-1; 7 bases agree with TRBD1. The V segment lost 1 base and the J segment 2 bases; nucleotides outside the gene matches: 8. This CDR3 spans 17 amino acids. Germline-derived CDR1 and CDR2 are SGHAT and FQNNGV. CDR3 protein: CASSLVGGRLTYNEQFF. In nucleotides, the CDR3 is TGTGCCAGCAGCTTAGTAGGGGGCCGCCTTACCTACAATGAGCAGTTCTTC.

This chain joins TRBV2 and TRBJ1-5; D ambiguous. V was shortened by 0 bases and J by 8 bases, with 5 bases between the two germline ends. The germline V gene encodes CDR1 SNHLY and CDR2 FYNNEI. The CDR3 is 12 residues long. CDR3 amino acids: CASSEAGEPQHF. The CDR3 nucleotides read TGTGCCAGCAGTGAAGCTGGGGAGCCCCAGCATTTT.

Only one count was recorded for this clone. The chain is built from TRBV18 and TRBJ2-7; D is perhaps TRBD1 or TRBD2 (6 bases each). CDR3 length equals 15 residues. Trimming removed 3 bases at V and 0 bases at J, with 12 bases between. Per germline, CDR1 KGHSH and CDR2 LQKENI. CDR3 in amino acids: CASSPRDIISYEQYF. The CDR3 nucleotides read TGTGCCAGCTCACCGCGGGACATCATCTCCTACGAGCAGTACTTC.

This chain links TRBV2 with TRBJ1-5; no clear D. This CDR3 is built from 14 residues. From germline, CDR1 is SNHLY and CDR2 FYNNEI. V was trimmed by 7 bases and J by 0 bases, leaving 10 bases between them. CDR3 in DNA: TGTGCCAGCACAGGCTCGTATAGCAATCAGCCCCAGCATTTT. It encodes CASTGSYSNQPQHF.

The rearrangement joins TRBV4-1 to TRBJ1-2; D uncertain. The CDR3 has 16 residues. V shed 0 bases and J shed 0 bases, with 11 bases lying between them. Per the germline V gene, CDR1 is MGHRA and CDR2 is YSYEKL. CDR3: CASSQEGTVTNYGYTF. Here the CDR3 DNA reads TGCGCCAGCAGCCAAGAAGGTACAGTTACTAACTATGGCTACACCTTC.